Listed here are 3 T cell receptor beta chains from one sample, sequenced in a study of cytomegalovirus exposure and HLA in healthy donors. The PCR was carried out with 60 Vbeta primers and 13 Jbeta primers. Profiling relied on immunoSEQ multiplex PCR, and the TCRdb table lists in-frame clones only, not all of them. Counted here are about 110,000 clones, around three quarters occurring once; the ten biggest clones make up around 7.8%. Sample: PBMCs. Every receptor here comes from a man aged 30 to 45 in good health and CMV-seronegative.

The V call is TRBV5-5, the J call TRBJ2-2, with D maybe TRBD2 (6 bases). This CDR3 contains 14 residues. Germline lookup yields CDR1 SGHKS and CDR2 YYEKEE (reference sequence). With 3 bases removed from V and 6 bases from J, the gap between germline ends came to 12 bases. CDR3 protein: CASSWDSWSGELFF. DNA for the CDR3: TGTGCCAGCAGCTGGGACTCCTGGTCCGGGGAGCTGTTTTTT.

The chain is built from TRBV19 and TRBJ2-7; TRBD1 agrees at 9 bases. The CDR3 covers 14 residues. Germline-derived CDR1 and CDR2 are LNHDA and SQIVND (reference sequence). The J segment lost 2 bases and the V segment lost 5 bases, leaving 4 bases of the junction unmatched. CDR3 protein: CASSSHRGPYEQYF. The CDR3 nucleotides are TGTGCCAGTAGTTCCCACAGGGGGCCCTACGAGCAGTACTTC.

The chain is built from TRBV9 and TRBJ2-7; TRBD1 agrees at 8 bases. Germline V gene lookup returns CDR1 SGDLS and CDR2 YYNGEE. The CDR3 has 13 amino acids. V lost 0 bases, J lost 7 bases, and 3 bases stayed unmatched. CDR3 protein: CASSVGTGGEQYF. CDR3 DNA: TGTGCCAGCAGCGTAGGTACAGGGGGGGAGCAGTACTTC. Full variable domain (remainder filled in from reference TRBV9 and TRBJ2-7): DSGVTQTPKHLITATGQRVTLRCSPRSGDLSVYWYQQSLDQGLQFLIQYYNGEERAKGNILERFSAQQFPDLHSELNLSSLELGDSALYFCASSVGTGGEQYFGPGTRLTVT.